This paragraph covers one T cell receptor (beta chain) sequence. Its antigen is currently unknown. The CDR3 is 16 residues long. Germline-derived CDR1 and CDR2 are GTSNPN and SVGIG (reference sequence). These data are taken from a study of T cell responses to AZD1222 COVID-19 vaccine. TCRdb's table, derived via immunoSEQ multiplex PCR, lists solely in-frame clones and lacks some. The sample carries 150,000 or so clones, about 91% recorded once. Study conclusions and caveats: Just a handful of people given AZD1222 tested seropositive at baseline. Vaccine-associated CD4 TCRs ranged over spike, dominating at 160-218 and 743-854.

This TCR was recovered from an adult who received the AZD1222 COVID-19 vaccine. Material: peripheral blood, obtained 28 days after the second AZD1222 dose. The J gene is TRBJ1-2, the V gene TRBV30; a possible D gene is TRBD1 (6 bases). Written as DNA, the CDR3 is TGTGCGTACCAATCCCCGGACAGCCGAAATAACTATGGCTACACCTTC. Protein product: CAYQSPDSRNNYGYTF.